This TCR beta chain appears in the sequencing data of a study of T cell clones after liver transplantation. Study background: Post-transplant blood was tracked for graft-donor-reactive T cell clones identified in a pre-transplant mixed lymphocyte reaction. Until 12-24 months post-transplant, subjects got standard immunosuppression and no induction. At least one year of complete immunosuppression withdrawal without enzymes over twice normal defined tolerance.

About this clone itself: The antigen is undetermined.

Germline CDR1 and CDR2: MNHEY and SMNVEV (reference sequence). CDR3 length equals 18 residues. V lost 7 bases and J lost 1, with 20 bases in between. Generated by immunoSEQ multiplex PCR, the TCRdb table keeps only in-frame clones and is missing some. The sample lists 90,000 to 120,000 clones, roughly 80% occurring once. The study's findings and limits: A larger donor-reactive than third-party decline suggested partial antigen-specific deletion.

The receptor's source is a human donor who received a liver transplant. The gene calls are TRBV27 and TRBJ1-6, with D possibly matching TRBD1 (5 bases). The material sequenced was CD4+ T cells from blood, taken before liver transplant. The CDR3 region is CASTPGTPYGSYNSPLHF. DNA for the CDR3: TGTGCCAGCACCCCCGGGACGCCTTACGGATCCTATAATTCACCCCTCCACTTT.